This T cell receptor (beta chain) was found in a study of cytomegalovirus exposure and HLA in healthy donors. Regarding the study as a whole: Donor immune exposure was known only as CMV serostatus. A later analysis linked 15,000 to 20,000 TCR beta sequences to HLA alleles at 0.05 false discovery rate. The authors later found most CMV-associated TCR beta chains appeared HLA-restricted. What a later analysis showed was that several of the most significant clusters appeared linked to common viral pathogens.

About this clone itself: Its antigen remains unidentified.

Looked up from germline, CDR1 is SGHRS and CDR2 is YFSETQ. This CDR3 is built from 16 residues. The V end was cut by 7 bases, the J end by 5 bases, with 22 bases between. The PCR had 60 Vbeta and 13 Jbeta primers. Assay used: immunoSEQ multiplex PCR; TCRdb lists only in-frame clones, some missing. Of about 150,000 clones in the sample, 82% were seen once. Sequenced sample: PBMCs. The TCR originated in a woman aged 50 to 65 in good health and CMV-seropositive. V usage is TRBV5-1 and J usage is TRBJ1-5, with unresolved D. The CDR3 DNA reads TGCGCCAGCCAAGCATACTTTATTGGCGGGGATCAGCCCCAGCATTTT. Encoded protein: CASQAYFIGGDQPQHF.